These 4 T cell receptor beta chains were sequenced from one sample in a study of T-cell reconstitution after alpha-beta-depleted transplantation in children. TCRbeta library construction was performed incorporating unique molecular identifiers. TCRdb re-called the PCR reads through MiXCR, storing one row per CDR3 protein. The sample holds hundreds of thousands of distinct CDR3 sequences; 15% to 20% are singletons and the top ten take 1.1%. Source: PBMCs from the stem cell graft donor, taken from the stem cell graft. These receptors all come from a human donor who donated a stem cell graft to a child with acute myeloid leukemia.

This clonotype was seen ten or more times. The chain has TRBV5-1 and TRBJ2-1, with no clear D. The CDR3 covers 16 residues. Trimming removed 4 bases from V and 0 bases from J, with 14 bases in between. In germline, CDR1 is SGHRS, CDR2 YFSETQ. The CDR3 sequence: CASSRGPSSSYNEQFF. CDR3 DNA sequence: TGCGCCAGCAGCCGAGGACCTTCAAGCTCCTACAATGAGCAGTTCTTC.

V and J are TRBV28 and TRBJ2-1, with 13 bases fitting TRBD2. V lost 9 bases to trimming and J lost 0 bases; unmatched junction nucleotides: 5. In germline, CDR1 is MDHEN, CDR2 SYDVKM. The CDR3 totals 16 residues. The CDR3 is CASTTSGGVSYNEQFF. The CDR3 bases are TGTGCCAGTACCACTAGCGGGGGGGTCTCCTACAATGAGCAGTTCTTC.

This clonotype has a count of ten or more. This rearrangement joins TRBV20-1 to TRBJ2-7, with a possible D match to TRBD1 (5 bases). CDR1 is DFQATT, CDR2 SNEGSKA, per germline (reference sequence). There are 13 residues in the CDR3. With 0 bases removed from V and 3 bases from J, the gap between germline ends came to 9 bases. CDR3 DNA sequence: TGCAGTGCTAGAGATCACCAGGGCTACGAGCAGTACTTC. As protein: CSARDHQGYEQYF.

This clonotype was observed many times. The V call is TRBV6-5, the J call TRBJ2-2; D not certain. Trimming removed 0 bases at V and 6 bases at J, with 8 bases between. The CDR3 sequence is 14 residues long. In germline, CDR1 is MNHEY, CDR2 SVGAGI. DNA for the CDR3: TGTGCCAGCAGTTACTCGGGGTACCCCGGGGAGCTGTTTTTT. Encoded protein: CASSYSGYPGELFF.